These 8 T cell receptor beta chains share one sample of origin, sequenced in a study of molecular identifiers for immune sequencing clone quantification. Each CDR3 protein gets one entry after TCRdb re-called the PCR reads with MiXCR. The sample shows approximately 630,000 distinct CDR3 sequences, about 25% of them seen only once. Sequencing was carried out using naive CD8+ T cells from blood, with Jurkat cell RNA spiked in. The subset denotes: FACS-sorted CD8+CD4-CCR7+CD45RA+ naive T cells. Receptor source: a human donor in good health. Some libraries in this study had Jurkat cell RNA spiked in.

This clonotype appeared many times. CDR3 bases: TGCAGTGCTAGTATGACTAGCGGGGGGCTAGTCGATGAGCAGTTCTTC. This translates into CSASMTSGGLVDEQFF. The chain carries TRBV20-1 and TRBJ2-1, with 13 bases identical to TRBD2. The J segment lost 8 bases and the V segment lost 3 bases, leaving 10 bases of the junction unmatched. Looked up from germline, CDR1 is DFQATT and CDR2 is SNEGSKA (reference sequence). The CDR3 loop spans 16 amino acids.

This clonotype was detected only once. This sequence joins TRBV13 and TRBJ2-7, with 8 bases that match TRBD1. This CDR3 has 15 amino acids. Germline CDR1 reads PRHDT; CDR2 reads FYEKMQ (reference sequence). Trimming at V came to 7 bases and at J to 2 bases, leaving 10 bases not matched to a gene. In nucleotides, the CDR3 is TGTGCCAGCATCCCACGACAGGGGTCAACCTACGAGCAGTACTTC. Its translation: CASIPRQGSTYEQYF.

Comment on this clonotype: This clone may be a read error of a much larger clone one base away. The chain couples TRBV29-1 to TRBJ2-3; the match to TRBD2 covers 7 bases. CDR1 and CDR2 from the germline V gene are SQVTM and ANQGSEA. This CDR3 has 13 residues. V shed 6 bases, J shed 4 bases, and the junction held 7 bases outside the gene matches. The CDR3 here is CSVRASGADTQYF. The CDR3 DNA follows: TGCAGCGTACGGGCTAGCGGTGCAGATACGCAGTATTTT.

As regards this clonotype: A much more abundant neighbour one base away suggests this may be a read error. The rearrangement uses TRBV7-9 and TRBJ1-1; the D gene is possibly TRBD1 (5 bases). CDR3 length: 14 residues. V dropped 4 bases and J dropped 2 bases, with 11 bases sitting between them. Germline V lookup: CDR1 SEHNR, CDR2 FQNEAQ (reference sequence). In DNA, the CDR3 is TGTGCCAGCAGCTCGGGGCCATCAAACACTGAAGCTTTCTTT. Its translation is CASSSGPSNTEAFF.

V gene TRBV20-1 combines with J gene TRBJ2-1, with 11 bases that match TRBD1. CDR1 and CDR2 from the germline V gene are DFQATT and SNEGSKA (reference sequence). The CDR3 has 15 residues. V was clipped by 5 bases and J by 5 bases; unmatched bases: 8. Here the CDR3 reads CSARTRDRGNNEQFF. DNA of the CDR3: TGCAGTGCTCGCACCCGGGACAGGGGGAACAATGAGCAGTTCTTC.

This clonotype was seen repeatedly, ten times or more. The junction and the germline gene differ at one end; a read error may be behind it. As DNA, the CDR3 is TGTGCCAGCAGCTTGCCACAGGGGCAAAGTGGCACTGAAGCTTTCTTT. Its protein product is CASSLPQGQSGTEAFF. The rearrangement joins TRBV5-3 to TRBJ1-1, with 7 bases matching TRBD1. TRBV5-3 carries the ORF label, with uncertain function. This CDR3 comprises 16 residues.

In this sample, this clonotype turned up once. The V call is TRBV27, the J call TRBJ2-7; TRBD1 matches 10 bases. Trimming took 4 bases from V and 0 from J; bases not matched to a gene: 9. The germline V gene has CDR1 MNHEY and CDR2 SMNVEV (reference sequence). The CDR3 contains 17 residues. The CDR3 region is CASSSIAGTGVSYEQYF. As DNA, the CDR3 is TGTGCCAGCAGTTCCATAGCCGGGACAGGGGTCTCCTACGAGCAGTACTTC.

V usage is TRBV3-1 and J usage is TRBJ2-2; 7 bases map to TRBD1. CDR1 is LGHDT and CDR2 is YNNKEL in the germline V gene (reference sequence). This CDR3 spans 15 amino acids. The V segment lost 1 base and the J segment 3 bases; nucleotides outside the gene matches: 2. The CDR3 loop is CASSQGGQYTGELFF. The DNA for the CDR3 is TGTGCCAGCAGCCAAGGGGGACAGTACACCGGGGAGCTGTTTTTT.